This passage covers 9 T cell receptor beta chains from one sample sequenced in a study of cytomegalovirus exposure and HLA in healthy donors. A multiplex PCR was run with 60 Vbeta primers and 13 Jbeta primers. The table came from immunoSEQ multiplex PCR; TCRdb's copy has only in-frame clones and leaves some out. The sample has under 200,000 clones; over 75% are singletons. The specimen was PBMCs. The receptors were gathered from a woman in her twenties or thirties in good health and CMV-seronegative.

This clone was seen only a few times. The CDR3 DNA follows: TGTGCCAGCAGCATCCGGGGGAAGGATGGCTACACCTTC. It specifies CASSIRGKDGYTF. The genes are TRBV5-4 and TRBJ1-2; possibly TRBD1 for D (5 bases). Germline V CDR1 and CDR2: SGHNT, YYREEE (reference sequence). The V end lost 4 bases, the J end lost 6 bases, and 13 bases lay between the germline ends. The CDR3 spans 13 residues. The whole variable domain, filled in from reference TRBV5-4 and TRBJ1-2, reads ETGVTQSPTHLIKTRGQQVTLRCSSQSGHNTVSWYQQALGQGPQFIFQYYREEENGRGNFPPRFSGLQFPNYSSELNVNALELDDSALYLCASSIRGKDGYTFGSGTRLTVV.

The chain uses TRBV5-4 and TRBJ2-2; maybe TRBD2 (5 bases). In germline, CDR1 is SGHNT, CDR2 YYREEE (reference sequence). The ends were cut back, 0 bases at V and 0 bases at J, with 9 bases in the middle. The CDR3 extends over 16 amino acids. The DNA of the CDR3 is TGTGCCAGCAGCTTGGGGGAGAGAGCGAACACCGGGGAGCTGTTTTTT. It encodes CASSLGERANTGELFF. Full variable domain (remainder filled in from reference TRBV5-4 and TRBJ2-2): ETGVTQSPTHLIKTRGQQVTLRCSSQSGHNTVSWYQQALGQGPQFIFQYYREEENGRGNFPPRFSGLQFPNYSSELNVNALELDDSALYLCASSLGERANTGELFFGEGSRLTVL.

This clone was counted a single time. The gene calls are TRBV5-1 and TRBJ1-6; 7 nucleotides agree with TRBD1. This CDR3 comprises 14 residues. The germline CDR1 and CDR2 sequences are SGHRS and YFSETQ. After removal of 2 bases from V and 10 bases from J, the junction contained 6 bases not matched to a gene. The CDR3 here is CASSFDRVGSPLHF. DNA for the CDR3: TGCGCCAGCAGCTTCGACAGGGTGGGATCACCCCTCCACTTT.

In this sample, this clone turned up a few times. The chain couples TRBV5-1 to TRBJ1-2; 9 nucleotides align to TRBD1. This CDR3 has 15 amino acids. The germline V gene has CDR1 SGHRS and CDR2 YFSETQ. V lost 4 bases to trimming and J lost 5 bases; unmatched junction nucleotides: 9. The CDR3 sequence is CASSQGTGSRYGYTF. In DNA, the CDR3 is TGCGCCAGCAGCCAAGGGACAGGGTCACGGTATGGCTACACCTTC.

The chain links TRBV9 to TRBJ1-3; the match to TRBD1 covers 9 bases. Germline V gene data show CDR1 as SGDLS and CDR2 as YYNGEE. The CDR3 length is 17 residues. V trimming: 5 bases; J trimming: 0 bases; junction bases outside the gene matches: 9. This chain's CDR3 is CASSPQGTGYSGNTIYF. CDR3 coding DNA: TGTGCCAGCAGTCCTCAGGGGACAGGGTACTCTGGAAACACCATATATTTT.

This chain uses TRBV19 with TRBJ2-5, with TRBD2 matching over 7 bases. Losses at the gene ends were 2 bases for V and 4 bases for J; bases not matched to a gene: 7. The CDR3 loop spans 15 amino acids. Germline loops: CDR1 LNHDA, CDR2 SQIVND (reference sequence). The CDR3 region is CASSISPTSLETQYF. The CDR3 DNA is TGTGCCAGTAGTATAAGCCCGACTAGCTTAGAGACCCAGTACTTC.

This clone was picked up a small number of times. V is TRBV10-2 and J is TRBJ2-7, with TRBD1 identical over 10 bases. The germline CDR1 and CDR2 sequences are WSHSY and SAAADI. The CDR3 is made up of 16 amino acids. The V segment lost 0 bases and the J segment 5 bases; nucleotides outside the gene matches: 7. This CDR3 is CASSESYGTGVHEQYF. The CDR3 DNA reads as TGCGCCAGCAGTGAGTCCTACGGGACAGGGGTCCACGAGCAGTACTTC.

This chain uses TRBV12-5 with TRBJ2-7; D is possibly TRBD2 (5 bases). V was clipped by 1 base and J by 2 bases, with 9 bases between them. CDR3 size: 14 residues. CDR1 LGHNT and CDR2 FRNRAP come from the germline V gene. The CDR3 loop is CASGLGDGAYEQYF. CDR3 nucleotides: TGTGCTAGTGGTTTGGGTGACGGGGCCTACGAGCAGTACTTC.

This chain connects TRBV5-1 to TRBJ2-7; 9 bases line up with TRBD1. CDR1 is SGHRS and CDR2 is YFSETQ in the germline V gene. V lost 4 bases and J lost 2; bases outside the gene matches: 7. This CDR3 is built from 15 residues. The CDR3, as DNA: TGCGCCAGCAGCCAAGGGACAGGGATTACCTACGAGCAGTACTTC. Translated, it gives CASSQGTGITYEQYF. Based on the CDR3 plus reference TRBV5-1 and TRBJ2-7, the full variable domain is KAGVTQTPRYLIKTRGQQVTLSCSPISGHRSVSWYQQTPGQGLQFLFEYFSETQRNKGNFPGRFSGRQFSNSRSEMNVSTLELGDSALYLCASSQGTGITYEQYFGPGTRLTVT.